These 24 T cell receptor beta chains were sequenced from one sample in a study of response to subunit inactivated influenza vaccine. TCRdb ran MiXCR on the RT-PCR reads and lists one entry per CDR3 protein. The profile shows around 180,000 distinct CDR3 sequences, approximately 8.7% of them singletons. Material: non-naive T cells sorted from PBMCs, obtained on the day of vaccination. The receptor set was obtained from a man aged 45-65 years who received an inactivated influenza vaccine.

This clonotype appeared a few times. CDR3 DNA sequence: TGTGCCAGCAGCCCCGGGGGGGCTGGTAATGAAAAACTGTTTTTT. It encodes CASSPGGAGNEKLFF. The chain couples TRBV7-2 to TRBJ1-4, with D maybe TRBD1 (6 bases). The CDR3 covers 15 residues. Germline CDR1 SGHTA, CDR2 FQGNSA. V dropped 5 bases and J dropped 4 bases, with 14 bases sitting between them.

This clonotype was detected ten times or more. The rearrangement links TRBV5-6 to TRBJ2-1; 7 positions match TRBD1. Germline-derived CDR1 and CDR2 are SGHDT and YYEEEE. Trimming took 1 base from V and 15 from J; bases not matched to a gene: 16. The CDR3 extends over 15 amino acids. The CDR3 loop reads CASSLLGDSIKPGFF. The CDR3 bases are TGTGCCAGCAGCTTGTTAGGGGACAGTATAAAACCGGGGTTCTTC.

This clonotype was observed a handful of times. V usage is TRBV10-3 and J usage is TRBJ1-6, with D hard to call. The CDR3 is 15 amino acids. V was trimmed by 2 bases and J by 8 bases, leaving 13 bases between them. Germline CDR1 reads ENHRY; CDR2 reads SYGVKD. In nucleotides, the CDR3 is TGTGCCATCAGTGAGGTAGGACGGGATGATTCACCCCTCCACTTT. Protein product: CAISEVGRDDSPLHF.

V and J are TRBV11-2 and TRBJ2-7; tentative D call: TRBD1 (5 bases). The CDR3 totals 14 residues. CDR1 is SGHAT, CDR2 FQNNGV, per germline. Trimming took off 4 bases at V and 2 bases at J, with 12 bases between the two ends. CDR3 region: CASSSTRVPYEQYF. Written as DNA, the CDR3 is TGTGCCAGCAGCTCGACCAGGGTACCCTACGAGCAGTACTTC.

The J gene is TRBJ1-4, the V gene TRBV28; D gene ambiguous. V shed 6 bases and J shed 7 bases, with 15 bases lying between them. The germline CDR1 and CDR2 sequences are MDHEN and SYDVKM. This CDR3 region has 14 residues. CDR3 sequence: CASSPTASVEKLFF. CDR3 bases: TGTGCCAGCAGCCCGACGGCCTCGGTTGAAAAACTGTTTTTT.

This clonotype showed up many times. The chain is built from TRBV6-5 and TRBJ2-1; 9 positions agree with TRBD1. The CDR3 covers 12 residues. Germline CDR1 MNHEY, CDR2 SVGAGI. The J segment lost 10 bases and the V segment lost 5 bases, leaving 3 bases of the junction unmatched. CDR3 residues: CASSTGQGEQFF. For the CDR3, the DNA is TGTGCCAGCAGTACAGGACAGGGGGAGCAGTTCTTC.

This clonotype was observed many times. J is TRBJ1-6 and V is TRBV12-3 or TRBV12-4; 8 bases align to TRBD1. This CDR3 region has 14 residues. V was clipped by 3 bases and J by 13 bases; unmatched bases: 8. CDR3 coding DNA: TGTGCCAGCAGTTTGGGACAGGCCTCCCTGCCCCTCCACTTT. It encodes CASSLGQASLPLHF.

The chain links TRBV7-3 to TRBJ2-3; D may be TRBD2 (5 bases). The germline V gene has CDR1 SGHTA and CDR2 FQGTGA. Trimming cost V 5 bases and J 6 bases, with 18 bases left between them. There are 15 residues in the CDR3. CDR3 protein: CASSPSSLPGDTQYF. As DNA, the CDR3 is TGTGCCAGCAGCCCTAGCAGCCTCCCCGGTGATACGCAGTATTTT.

This clonotype was seen ten or more times. This rearrangement joins TRBV11-1 to TRBJ2-2, with a weak D call TRBD1 (6 bases). This CDR3 is built from 16 residues. V was trimmed by 5 bases and J by 0 bases, leaving 13 bases between them. Germline lookup yields CDR1 SGHAT and CDR2 FQDESV (reference sequence). The CDR3 coding sequence is TGTGCCAGCAGCCCCCTCAGGGGCGCGAACACCGGGGAGCTGTTTTTT. Its translation: CASSPLRGANTGELFF.

In this sample, this clonotype turned up many times. The chain is built from TRBV6-2 or TRBV6-3 and TRBJ2-1; 12 bases are a match to TRBD2. Germline CDR1 is MNHEY and CDR2 is SVGEGT. The CDR3 sequence is 18 residues long. V was pared by 4 bases and J by 10 bases, with 17 bases of the junction left unmatched. CDR3 DNA: TGTGCCAGCAGTTCCCGACTGGAGCTAGCGGGGGGGCCAAACGAGCAGTTCTTC. Its translation is CASSSRLELAGGPNEQFF.

This clonotype was detected many times. The genes are TRBV6-2 or TRBV6-3 and TRBJ2-3, with a weak D call TRBD2 (5 bases). V was clipped by 4 bases and J by 4 bases, with 15 bases between them. CDR3 length: 15 residues. The V gene's germline CDR1 is MNHEY and CDR2 SVGEGT. The CDR3 DNA reads TGTGCCAGCAGTTTCCCACTAGGGTGGGCAGATACGCAGTATTTT. Protein: CASSFPLGWADTQYF.

This clonotype was seen many times. The genes are TRBV6-2 or TRBV6-3 and TRBJ2-7; 10 nucleotides align to TRBD2. The CDR3 runs to 15 residues. V lost 7 bases, J lost 0 bases, and 6 bases stayed unmatched. Germline assignment: CDR1 MNHEY and CDR2 SVGEGT. The CDR3 loop reads CASTTSGAFSYEQYF. DNA for the CDR3: TGTGCCAGCACCACTAGCGGGGCCTTCTCCTACGAGCAGTACTTC.

This clonotype was observed a few times. V usage is TRBV20-1 and J usage is TRBJ2-3, with D unresolved. Germline CDR1 reads DFQATT; CDR2 reads SNEGSKA (reference sequence). The CDR3 is made up of 13 amino acids. Trimming removed 6 bases from V and 3 bases from J, with 13 bases in between. CDR3 in amino acids: CSALLASTDTQYF. The CDR3 DNA reads as TGCAGTGCCCTACTGGCCTCAACAGATACGCAGTATTTT.

In DNA, the CDR3 is TGTGCCAGCAGTCCCAGGGGAAACATTCAGTACTTC. It is translated as CASSPRGNIQYF. The rearrangement uses TRBV12-3 or TRBV12-4 and TRBJ2-4, with TRBD1 as a possible D gene (6 bases). Trimming cost V 5 bases and J 6 bases, with 8 bases left between them. The CDR3 consists of 12 residues.

The CDR3 DNA reads as TGTGCCAGCAGCGGCCGGACAGGGGCAGCCTACGAGCAGTACTTC. Amino acid sequence: CASSGRTGAAYEQYF. The genes are TRBV7-2 and TRBJ2-7; 9 bases match TRBD1. Germline CDR1 SGHTA, CDR2 FQGNSA. V trimming: 5 bases; J trimming: 2 bases; junction bases outside the gene matches: 7. There are 15 residues in the CDR3.

This clonotype was detected many times. The chain has TRBV12-3 or TRBV12-4 and TRBJ2-4; the match to TRBD1 covers 12 bases. V lost 5 bases to trimming and J lost 8 bases; unmatched junction nucleotides: 7. CDR3 length: 15 residues. CDR3: CASSQLGTGGYIQYF. The CDR3 DNA reads as TGTGCCAGCAGTCAATTGGGGACAGGGGGCTACATTCAGTACTTC.

The V gene is TRBV3-1, the J gene TRBJ2-1, with 10 bases fitting TRBD2. The CDR3 loop spans 16 amino acids. The germline CDR1 and CDR2 sequences are LGHDT and YNNKEL (reference sequence). Unmatched junction bases numbered 11, after V lost 5 bases and J lost 7 bases. The CDR3 DNA follows: TGTGCCAGCAGCTCCCGAAGCGGGGGGGCGGGAAATGAGCAGTTCTTC. It specifies CASSSRSGGAGNEQFF.

This clonotype rates as medium-sized. The chain employs TRBV5-1 and TRBJ2-1; perhaps TRBD1 as D (6 bases). The CDR3 is made up of 13 amino acids. V was shortened by 0 bases and J by 6 bases, with 7 bases between the two germline ends. Germline lookup yields CDR1 SGHRS and CDR2 YFSETQ. CDR3 sequence reads: CASSLGTVNEQFF. CDR3 in DNA: TGCGCCAGCAGCTTGGGGACAGTCAATGAGCAGTTCTTC. Supplemented by reference TRBV5-1 and TRBJ2-1, the full variable domain reads KAGVTQTPRYLIKTRGQQVTLSCSPISGHRSVSWYQQTPGQGLQFLFEYFSETQRNKGNFPGRFSGRQFSNSRSEMNVSTLELGDSALYLCASSLGTVNEQFFGPGTRLTVL.

The V gene is TRBV24-1, the J gene TRBJ2-1; a possible D gene is TRBD2 (6 bases). Germline CDR1 KGHDR, CDR2 SFDVKD. The CDR3 runs 16 residues. V was trimmed by 3 bases and J by 12 bases, leaving 23 bases between them. The CDR3 is CATSDPSTRFHSLQFF. The DNA of the CDR3 is TGTGCCACCAGTGATCCCTCGACTAGATTCCATTCCCTGCAGTTCTTC.

This clonotype was picked up a small number of times. V gene TRBV5-1 combines with J gene TRBJ1-1, with 8 bases identical to TRBD1. Per germline, CDR1 SGHRS and CDR2 YFSETQ. This CDR3 has 15 residues. J gave up 7 bases and V 0 bases, and 8 bases lay outside the gene matches. The CDR3 sequence: CASSLGTGWRSEAFF. The CDR3 coding sequence is TGCGCCAGCAGCTTGGGGACAGGGTGGCGGAGTGAAGCTTTCTTT. The variable domain in full, completed from reference TRBV5-1 and TRBJ1-1, reads KAGVTQTPRYLIKTRGQQVTLSCSPISGHRSVSWYQQTPGQGLQFLFEYFSETQRNKGNFPGRFSGRQFSNSRSEMNVSTLELGDSALYLCASSLGTGWRSEAFFGQGTRLTVV.

The chain carries TRBV19 and TRBJ2-4; 12 nucleotides match TRBD2. With V trimmed by 0 bases and J by 6 bases, 12 bases remained unmatched. The germline V gene encodes CDR1 LNHDA and CDR2 SQIVND (reference sequence). This CDR3 contains 19 residues. Here the CDR3 DNA reads TGTGCCAGTAGTATAGATCCTCCTACTAGCGGGAGGTTGGGAAACATTCAGTACTTC. This sequence encodes CASSIDPPTSGRLGNIQYF.

The J gene is TRBJ1-5, the V gene TRBV5-6; 8 nucleotides line up with TRBD1. The CDR3 sequence is 15 residues long. Germline-derived CDR1 and CDR2 are SGHDT and YYEEEE. The trim removed 4 bases at V and 3 bases at J, leaving 6 bases unmatched. CDR3: CASSLGQGANQPQHF. DNA of the CDR3: TGTGCCAGCAGCCTCGGACAGGGCGCCAATCAGCCCCAGCATTTT.

This clonotype was seen more than once but under ten times. The chain couples TRBV20-1 to TRBJ1-2; the D gene is possibly TRBD1 (6 bases). CDR1 is DFQATT, CDR2 SNEGSKA, per germline (reference sequence). V lost 1 base, J lost 6 bases, and 12 bases lay in between. There are 13 residues in the CDR3. The CDR3, as DNA: TGCAGTGCTAGAGCTCGGGGGCGAGATGGCTACACCTTC. Protein sequence: CSARARGRDGYTF.

This clonotype has ten or more counts. The chain employs TRBV9 and TRBJ2-6; 12 bases match TRBD2. The CDR3 length is 20 residues. Germline loops: CDR1 SGDLS, CDR2 YYNGEE. The trim removed 0 bases at V and 0 bases at J, leaving 7 bases unmatched. Written as DNA, the CDR3 is TGTGCCAGCAGCGTAGCAAGGGGACTAGCGGGTTTCTCTGGGGCCAACGTCCTGACTTTC. This gives the protein CASSVARGLAGFSGANVLTF. The complete variable domain, with remaining parts taken from reference TRBV9 and TRBJ2-6, reads DSGVTQTPKHLITATGQRVTLRCSPRSGDLSVYWYQQSLDQGLQFLIQYYNGEERAKGNILERFSAQQFPDLHSELNLSSLELGDSALYFCASSVARGLAGFSGANVLTFGAGSRLTVL.